These T cell receptor beta chains were read from a single sample in a study of T cell repertoires in cytomegalovirus infection. TCRdb analysed the reads with MiXCR anew, one entry per CDR3 protein. The repertoire holds roughly 170,000 distinct CDR3 sequences, with 20% to 25% as singletons. These receptors have no identified antigens. The specimen was CD8+ T cells from cultured PBMCs, collected from culture after CMV antigen stimulation. Every receptor here comes from a human donor in good health (CMV status not recorded). Some clones in this sample may be carry-over from other donors' samples. Both conserved end residues are part of each CDR3. Each record gives: V gene, clone size, D gene, J gene, CDR3 DNA, CDR3 protein. A D gene is named only where the DNA matches it firmly. Part of the rows lack a size; the others show once, few, many or a class for expanded clones.

TRBV5-1	few	NA	TRBJ2-5	TGCGCCAGCAGCTTTGAAGGGGTCGAGACCCAGTACTTC	CASSFEGVETQYF
TRBV28	NA	TRBD1	TRBJ1-2	TGTGCCAGCAGTTTCCGACAGGGAGTTTACTATGGCTACACCTTC	CASSFRQGVYYGYTF
TRBV7-2	NA	NA	TRBJ1-1	TGTGCCAGCAGCTTAACAGTTGGGACTGAAGCTTTCTTT	CASSLTVGTEAFF
TRBV12-3/TRBV12-4	few	TRBD1	TRBJ1-2	TGTGCCAGCAGTCTTACCCTACAGGGGGCGCCTTATGGCTACACCTTC	CASSLTLQGAPYGYTF
TRBV7-8	many	NA	TRBJ2-1	TGTGCCAGCAGCCGTAGGGGGTGGAATGAGCAGTTCTTC	CASSRRGWNEQFF
TRBV7-2	few	NA	TRBJ1-2	TGTGCCAGCAGCAAAAAGTCGGACACTCGAAACGGTGGCTACACCTTC	CASSKKSDTRNGGYTF
TRBV12-3/TRBV12-4	few	TRBD2	TRBJ2-3	TGTGCCAGCAGTTTGGGGGGGAATACGCAGTATTTT	CASSLGGNTQYF
TRBV7-6	few	TRBD1	TRBJ1-1	TGTGCCAGCAGCTTAGTCGGTCCGGGACAGATAAACACTGAAGCTTTCTTT	CASSLVGPGQINTEAFF
TRBV5-1	NA	NA	TRBJ1-4	TGCGCCAGCAGCCCGTCGTGGGGGTTAACTAATGAAAAACTGTTTTTT	CASSPSWGLTNEKLFF
TRBV12-3/TRBV12-4	few	NA	TRBJ1-1	TGTGCCAGCAGTTTAAGCCAGAACACTGAAGCTTTCTTT	CASSLSQNTEAFF
TRBV7-2	few	TRBD1	TRBJ1-1	TGTGCCAGCAGGCTCCGGGACAGGGGGAAGAATACTGAAGCTTTCTTT	CASRLRDRGKNTEAFF
TRBV7-2	NA	TRBD1	TRBJ2-7	TGTGCCAGCAGCTTTACTACCATCGGACAGGCCCTACTGAACTACGAGCAGTACTTC	CASSFTTIGQALLNYEQYF
TRBV19	few	NA	TRBJ1-3	TGTGCCAGTAAGACTGCAAACACCATATATTTT	CASKTANTIYF